These 18 T cell receptor beta chains were sequenced from one sample in a study of identical twins. From the 5' RACE reads, TCRdb called clonotypes with MiXCR, one entry per CDR3 protein. The sample lists about 790,000 distinct CDR3 sequences, about 20% seen once, with about 12% in the top ten. This sample was shared with a second study, whose subject was T cells expressing NK-cell markers.

The sequenced material came from PBMCs. The source is a woman under 30 in good health.

The chain has TRBV18 and TRBJ2-2; D is possibly TRBD2 (5 bases). Trimming stripped 4 bases from V and 5 bases from J, with 14 bases between. The V gene's germline CDR1 is KGHSH and CDR2 LQKENI. This CDR3 has 15 residues. Written as DNA, the CDR3 is TGTGCCAGCTCACACCGGGGAATGGATACCGGGGAGCTGTTTTTT. Its translation: CASSHRGMDTGELFF. The full variable domain, with the rest looked up from reference TRBV18 and TRBJ2-2, is NAGVMQNPRHLVRRRGQEARLRCSPMKGHSHVYWYRQLPEEGLKFMVYLQKENIIDESGMPKERFSAEFPKEGPSILRIQQVVRGDSAAYFCASSHRGMDTGELFFGEGSRLTVL.

The genes are TRBV12-3 or TRBV12-4 and TRBJ2-5; 8 nucleotides align to TRBD2. This CDR3 is 15 amino acids long. The ends lost 3 bases at V and 1 base at J; junction bases unmatched: 4. CDR3 amino acids: CASSLLGGAQETQYF. CDR3 coding DNA: TGTGCCAGCAGTTTGCTCGGGGGGGCCCAAGAGACCCAGTACTTC.

CDR3 in DNA: TGCAGTGCCGCCGGGACAGGGGCTCCCTACGAGCAGTACTTC. Protein sequence: CSAAGTGAPYEQYF. The chain combines TRBV20-1 with TRBJ2-7; the match to TRBD1 covers 10 bases. CDR3 length: 14 residues. From germline, CDR1 is DFQATT and CDR2 SNEGSKA (reference sequence). The ends lost 6 bases at V and 2 bases at J; junction bases unmatched: 7.

The chain is built from TRBV7-8 and TRBJ2-5; 8 bases line up with TRBD2. Trimming took 1 base from V and 4 from J; bases not matched to a gene: 5. The germline gives CDR1 SGHVS, CDR2 FQNEAQ. This CDR3 is 15 amino acids long. This CDR3 is CASSLGTSNLETQYF. The CDR3 region has the DNA TGTGCCAGCAGCTTAGGGACTAGCAATTTAGAGACCCAGTACTTC.

The CDR3 sequence is CASSYSRDSALETQYF. As DNA, the CDR3 is TGTGCCAGCAGTTACTCGAGGGACAGCGCTTTGGAGACCCAGTACTTC. This rearrangement joins TRBV6-5 to TRBJ2-5; 7 nucleotides agree with TRBD1. Trimming cost V 0 bases and J 5 bases; bases outside gene matches: 9. The CDR3 spans 16 residues. CDR1 and CDR2 from the germline V gene are MNHEY and SVGAGI.

This clonotype appeared a few times. J is TRBJ1-2 and V is TRBV12-3 or TRBV12-4; D is possibly TRBD1 (5 bases). V shed 3 bases and J shed 10 bases, with 24 bases lying between them. The CDR3 covers 16 residues. The CDR3: CASSLNPQGETDDYTF. Here the CDR3 DNA reads TGTGCCAGCAGTTTGAATCCCCAGGGTGAAACGGACGACTACACCTTC.

The J gene is TRBJ2-7, the V gene TRBV5-1; D ambiguous. Germline assignment: CDR1 SGHRS and CDR2 YFSETQ. The CDR3 is made up of 14 amino acids. Trimming stripped 3 bases from V and 3 bases from J, with 13 bases between. CDR3 region: CASSYSTKIYEQYF. The CDR3 region has the DNA TGCGCCAGCAGCTATAGCACCAAAATCTACGAGCAGTACTTC.

The chain has TRBV7-9 and TRBJ2-3, with 9 positions matching TRBD1. Per germline, CDR1 SEHNR and CDR2 FQNEAQ (reference sequence). Trimming removed 5 bases from V and 1 base from J; junction bases left unmatched: 7. This CDR3 contains 16 residues. The CDR3 here is CASSPGTGLRTDTQYF. The CDR3 nucleotides are TGTGCCAGCAGCCCGGGGACAGGGCTTCGCACAGATACGCAGTATTTT.

With regard to this clonotype: Compared with germline, one end of the junction differs, possibly owing to a read error. The chain links TRBV29-1 to TRBJ2-7; D is unclear. Germline-derived CDR1 and CDR2 are SQVTM and ANQGSEA. The CDR3 totals 12 residues. CDR3 DNA: TGCAGCGTTGCTGTACTCTCCTACGAGCTGTACTTC. It is translated as CSVAVLSYELYF.

This chain uses TRBV29-1 with TRBJ2-1; a possible D gene is TRBD2 (6 bases). Germline V gene data show CDR1 as SQVTM and CDR2 as ANQGSEA. V was pared by 7 bases and J by 3 bases, with 13 bases between. The CDR3 sequence is 13 residues long. Here the CDR3 reads CSASSARYNEQFF. CDR3 bases: TGCAGCGCTTCTAGCGCCCGCTACAATGAGCAGTTCTTC.

This clonotype was counted between two and nine times. V gene TRBV4-2 combines with J gene TRBJ1-1; D gene ambiguous. Germline V lookup: CDR1 LGHNA, CDR2 YNFKEQ. This CDR3 contains 16 residues. V lost 4 bases and J 1 base, leaving 16 bases between the germline ends. CDR3 protein: CASSPSTAGSNTEAFF. Written as DNA, the CDR3 is TGTGCCAGCAGCCCTTCCACCGCGGGCTCGAACACTGAAGCTTTCTTT.

In this sample, this clonotype turned up a few times. The rearrangement links TRBV6-2 or TRBV6-3 to TRBJ2-1; TRBD2 matches 12 bases. There are 14 residues in the CDR3. CDR1 MNHEY and CDR2 SVGEGT come from the germline V gene. After removal of 6 bases from V and 10 bases from J, the junction contained 7 bases not matched to a gene. CDR3 protein: CASRRLAGEGEQFF. CDR3 sequence (DNA): TGTGCCAGCAGGAGACTAGCGGGAGAAGGCGAGCAGTTCTTC.

This clonotype turned up a few times. V is TRBV15 and J is TRBJ1-2; D might be TRBD1 (5 bases). The CDR3 extends over 13 amino acids. Trimming stripped 7 bases from V and 8 bases from J, with 17 bases between. Germline assignment: CDR1 LNHNV and CDR2 YYDKDF (reference sequence). CDR3 protein: CATTDSTPMGYTF. DNA for the CDR3: TGTGCCACCACCGACAGCACCCCTATGGGCTACACCTTC.

This clonotype has just a few counts. DNA of the CDR3: TGCAGCGTGACCCAGGGGTCAGCTAACTATGGCTACACCTTC. Translating it yields CSVTQGSANYGYTF. The chain recombines TRBV29-1 with TRBJ1-2, with D possibly TRBD1 on 6 matching bases. This CDR3 has 14 amino acids. V was trimmed by 6 bases and J by 0 bases, leaving 14 bases between them. Looked up from germline, CDR1 is SQVTM and CDR2 is ANQGSEA. Drawing the rest from reference TRBV29-1 and TRBJ1-2, the complete variable domain is SAVISQKPSRDICQRGTSLTIQCQVDSQVTMMFWYRQQPGQSLTLIATANQGSEATYESGFVIDKFPISRPNLTFSTLTVSNMSPEDSSIYLCSVTQGSANYGYTFGSGTRLTVV.

This clonotype occurred many times. The chain has TRBV29-1 and TRBJ2-5; D not resolved. The V end lost 3 bases, the J end lost 5 bases, and 10 bases lay between the germline ends. This CDR3 has 12 amino acids. The V gene's germline CDR1 is SQVTM and CDR2 ANQGSEA. This CDR3 is CSVDALAETQYF. The DNA of the CDR3 is TGCAGCGTTGACGCGCTGGCGGAGACCCAGTACTTC.

This clonotype was recorded at least ten times. One end of the junction varies from germline; a read error may be responsible. The chain combines TRBV5-1 with TRBJ2-1, with D possibly matching TRBD2 (5 bases). Germline V gene lookup returns CDR1 SGHRS and CDR2 YFSETQ. The CDR3 covers 13 residues. CDR3 sequence reads: CASSGSSYNEQFF. CDR3 bases: TGTGCCAGCAGTGGGAGTAGCTACAATGAGCAGTTCTTC.

This clonotype has only a few counts. The genes are TRBV3-1 and TRBJ2-2; 7 nucleotides line up with TRBD2. The CDR3 sequence is 17 residues long. With V trimmed by 4 bases and J by 3 bases, 11 bases remained unmatched. Germline assignment: CDR1 LGHDT and CDR2 YNNKEL (reference sequence). CDR3 amino acids: CASSRGRGAGYTGELFF. The CDR3 nucleotides read TGTGCCAGCAGCCGGGGTAGGGGAGCGGGGTACACCGGGGAGCTGTTTTTT.

This clonotype was counted a few times. V usage is TRBV29-1 and J usage is TRBJ1-1; maybe TRBD1 (6 bases). CDR3 length: 13 amino acids. CDR1 SQVTM and CDR2 ANQGSEA come from the germline V gene. Trimming removed 6 bases at V and 0 bases at J, with 11 bases between. CDR3 nucleotide sequence: TGCAGCGTGGACGACAGGCTGAACACTGAAGCTTTCTTT. This codes for CSVDDRLNTEAFF.